These 30 T cell receptor beta chains came from one sample sequenced in a study of CD8 T cells in Susac syndrome. With random hexamers, reverse transcription was performed on about 0.5 to 1 ug of RNA. TCRdb reprocessed the immunoSEQ multiplex PCR reads via MiXCR and lists one record per CDR3 protein. The repertoire holds approximately 230,000 distinct CDR3 sequences, with around 93% as singletons. The sample taken for sequencing was CD4+ T cells from PBMCs. The receptors stem from a human donor with multiple sclerosis.

The genes are TRBV3-1 and TRBJ2-7; 12 positions match TRBD2. Germline loops: CDR1 LGHDT, CDR2 YNNKEL (reference sequence). The CDR3 totals 15 residues. J was trimmed by 3 bases and V by 1 base; bases with no gene match: 1. Written as DNA, the CDR3 is TGTGCCAGCAGCCAAGGACTAGCGGGAGTCTACGAGCAGTACGTC. It is translated as CASSQGLAGVYEQYV.

The gene calls are TRBV6-5 and TRBJ1-2, with D unresolved. Germline CDR1 and CDR2: MNHEY and SVGAGI. The CDR3 is 12 residues long. Trimming removed 5 bases from V and 3 bases from J, with 7 bases in between. The CDR3 protein is CASSTRDYGYTF. The CDR3, as DNA: TGTGCCAGCAGTACCCGGGACTATGGCTACACCTTC.

In its sample, this clonotype was seen once. This chain links TRBV27 with TRBJ2-1; 10 positions match TRBD1. The trim removed 8 bases at V and 2 bases at J, leaving 9 bases unmatched. Germline loops: CDR1 MNHEY, CDR2 SMNVEV (reference sequence). The CDR3 is made up of 16 amino acids. CDR3 bases: TGTGCCAGCTCGACCCGACAGGGGGCCACCTACAATGAGCAGTTCTTC. Translated, it gives CASSTRQGATYNEQFF.

Remarks on this clonotype: At one end, the junction sequence differs from germline, possibly due to a read error. The chain is built from TRBV11-2 and TRBJ1-1, with D possibly being TRBD1 (6 bases). The CDR3 runs 13 residues. Germline values: CDR1 SGHAT, CDR2 FQNNGV. CDR3 amino acids: CASSLKGDTEALF. CDR3 sequence (DNA): TGTGCCAGCAGCTTAAAGGGGGACACTGAAGCTCTCTTT.

The chain has TRBV2 and TRBJ1-4; D might be TRBD1 (6 bases). The CDR3 loop spans 15 amino acids. Trimming cost V 5 bases and J 4 bases, with 14 bases left between them. The germline V gene encodes CDR1 SNHLY and CDR2 FYNNEI. CDR3 sequence: CASSSARQVNEKLFF. CDR3 coding DNA: TGTGCCAGCAGTTCCGCTAGACAGGTTAATGAAAAACTGTTTTTT.

This clonotype was seen a single time. The chain has TRBV18 and TRBJ2-2; D call uncertain. The V gene lost 2 bases and the J gene lost 0 bases, with 10 bases spanning the gap. There are 16 residues in the CDR3. Germline assignment: CDR1 KGHSH and CDR2 LQKENI. This chain's CDR3 is CASSPGSAPNTGELFF. In DNA, the CDR3 is TGTGCCAGCTCACCAGGGTCTGCTCCGAACACCGGGGAGCTGTTTTTT.

This clonotype was seen a single time. The J gene is TRBJ2-7, the V gene TRBV6-2 or TRBV6-3; D perhaps matches TRBD1 (6 bases). Per the germline V gene, CDR1 is MNHEY and CDR2 is SVGEGT. Trimming stripped 0 bases from V and 9 bases from J, with 21 bases between. The CDR3 is made up of 16 amino acids. CDR3 bases: TGTGCCAGCAGTTACTCGAAGGGGGATACGACGGTCCCGCAGTACTTC. Protein: CASSYSKGDTTVPQYF.

The DNA of the CDR3 is TGTGCCAGCAGTGAAACACAGGGGAGGCAGACCCAGTACTTC. Protein: CASSETQGRQTQYF. The gene calls are TRBV6-1 and TRBJ2-5; tentatively, D is TRBD1 (7 bases). V dropped 2 bases and J dropped 6 bases, with 13 bases sitting between them. CDR1 MNHNS and CDR2 SASEGT come from the germline V gene. This CDR3 has 14 residues.

This chain joins TRBV9 and TRBJ2-3; D remains unclear. CDR1 and CDR2 (germline): SGDLS, YYNGEE. CDR3 length equals 14 residues. The V gene lost 2 bases and the J gene lost 2 bases, with 9 bases spanning the gap. The chain's CDR3 is CASSVMLTTDTQYF. In DNA, the CDR3 is TGTGCCAGCAGCGTGATGCTTACCACAGATACGCAGTATTTT.

The gene calls are TRBV7-2 and TRBJ2-1; 14 bases are shared with TRBD2. The CDR3 has 17 amino acids. CDR1 is SGHTA, CDR2 FQGNSA, per germline. Germline trimming cut 5 bases from V and 4 bases from J; bases unmatched to any gene: 7. The CDR3 reads CASSGTSGRGGYNEQFF. As DNA, the CDR3 is TGTGCCAGCAGCGGGACTAGCGGGAGAGGGGGATACAATGAGCAGTTCTTC.

V usage is TRBV13 and J usage is TRBJ2-5; perhaps TRBD2 as D (6 bases). CDR3 length equals 14 residues. Germline V lookup: CDR1 PRHDT, CDR2 FYEKMQ (reference sequence). Trimming left V 3 bases short and J 6 bases short, with 14 bases between. The CDR3 DNA is TGTGCCAGCAGCTTCCCGGGAGTCCTCCAGACCCAGTACTTC. Residues: CASSFPGVLQTQYF.

This clonotype showed up just a few times. The genes are TRBV6-1 and TRBJ2-7; no firm D call. V gave up 6 bases and J gave up 1 base, with 10 bases separating them. From germline, CDR1 is MNHNS and CDR2 SASEGT. This CDR3 is 13 amino acids long. Written as DNA, the CDR3 is TGTGCCAGCAGGAGTTTGGCTTCCTACGAGCAGTACGTC. Protein sequence: CASRSLASYEQYV.

The CDR3 DNA reads TGCGCCAGCAGCCCCCATAGAGGGACAGACGCGAACCGACCCTACGAGCAGTACTTC. Translating gives CASSPHRGTDANRPYEQYF. The genes are TRBV4-1 and TRBJ2-7; 7 nucleotides align to TRBD1. V gave up 4 bases and J gave up 2 bases; unmatched junction bases: 20. The CDR3 totals 19 residues. Germline values: CDR1 MGHRA, CDR2 YSYEKL.

This clonotype was detected once. The chain carries TRBV9 and TRBJ2-1, with D possibly matching TRBD1 (6 bases). The V gene lost 0 bases and the J gene lost 6 bases, with 22 bases spanning the gap. This CDR3 region has 18 residues. Germline CDR1 reads SGDLS; CDR2 reads YYNGEE. For the CDR3, the DNA is TGTGCCAGCAGCGTAGGGGAGCTAACAGGGTTACGTCGCAATGAGCAGTTCTTC. Translated, it gives CASSVGELTGLRRNEQFF.

This clonotype came up once. The CDR3 bases are TGTGCCAGCAGAAGACTACATGGCGCAAGCTCCTACAATGAGCAGTTCTTC. It yields the protein CASRRLHGASSYNEQFF. The chain joins TRBV6-1 to TRBJ2-1; a possible D gene is TRBD2 (5 bases). Between the trimmed V and J ends, which lost 6 bases and 0 bases, there was a span of 18 bases. The CDR3 has 17 residues. Germline CDR1 is MNHNS and CDR2 is SASEGT.

The chain has TRBV9 and TRBJ2-5; TRBD2 might be the D (6 bases). The V gene's germline CDR1 is SGDLS and CDR2 YYNGEE. The CDR3 is 14 amino acids. Trimming shortened V by 4 bases and J by 7 bases, and 17 bases separated the two germline ends. CDR3 amino acids: CASSFASEGRTQYF. The CDR3 region has the DNA TGTGCCAGCAGCTTCGCTAGCGAGGGGAGGACCCAGTACTTC.

In DNA form, the CDR3 reads TGCAGTGCTAGAGGATCGAGGGGCCTCTCCTATAATTCACCCCTCCACTTT. Protein: CSARGSRGLSYNSPLHF. V usage is TRBV20-1 and J usage is TRBJ1-6, with D tentatively TRBD1 (5 bases). V shed 1 base and J shed 0 bases, with 13 bases lying between them. Germline V CDR1 and CDR2: DFQATT, SNEGSKA (reference sequence). The CDR3 runs 17 residues.

The chain carries TRBV3-1 and TRBJ1-5, with D unclear. V dropped 0 bases and J dropped 1 base, with 7 bases sitting between them. Germline CDR1 is LGHDT and CDR2 is YNNKEL (reference sequence). The length of the CDR3 is 15 residues. CDR3 in DNA: TGTGCCAGCAGCCAAGATCCGGTGAGCAATCAGCCCCAGCATTTT. Protein sequence: CASSQDPVSNQPQHF.

This chain uses TRBV19 with TRBJ2-7, with D possibly TRBD2 on 5 matching bases. Trimming shortened V by 5 bases and J by 7 bases, and 12 bases separated the two germline ends. Germline CDR1 LNHDA, CDR2 SQIVND (reference sequence). The CDR3 covers 12 residues. Here the CDR3 reads CASSGRGSEQYF. Written as DNA, the CDR3 is TGTGCCAGTAGTGGACGGGGTTCAGAGCAGTACTTC.

V usage is TRBV5-1 and J usage is TRBJ2-3, with a possible D match to TRBD1 (5 bases). V was trimmed by 1 base and J by 5 bases, leaving 5 bases between them. Germline lookup yields CDR1 SGHRS and CDR2 YFSETQ. The CDR3 spans 12 residues. CDR3 sequence: CASSLRGDTQYF. The CDR3 nucleotides read TGCGCCAGCAGCTTGAGGGGAGATACGCAGTATTTT.

This chain joins TRBV19 and TRBJ1-5; D perhaps matches TRBD1 (6 bases). The V gene's germline CDR1 is LNHDA and CDR2 SQIVND (reference sequence). This CDR3 is built from 15 residues. V was trimmed by 5 bases and J by 1 base, leaving 12 bases between them. CDR3 DNA: TGTGCCAGTAGTCCCGGACAGCTGAGCAATCAGCCCCAGCATTTT. Residues: CASSPGQLSNQPQHF.

The V and J genes are TRBV10-3 and TRBJ2-3; no clear D gene. The V and J ends lost 2 bases and 4 bases respectively, with 10 bases between them. CDR1 is ENHRY and CDR2 is SYGVKD in the germline V gene. The CDR3 is 14 amino acids. Here the CDR3 DNA reads TGTGCCATCAGTGAGGGCCTGAGCGCAGATACGCAGTATTTT. Translating gives CAISEGLSADTQYF.

The genes are TRBV7-2 and TRBJ2-5; 7 bases map to TRBD1. Trimming took 2 bases from V and 2 from J; bases not matched to a gene: 5. The CDR3 totals 15 residues. From germline, CDR1 is SGHTA and CDR2 FQGNSA. CDR3 protein: CASSLRRTGQETQYF. The CDR3 nucleotides are TGTGCCAGCAGCTTAAGGCGGACAGGTCAAGAGACCCAGTACTTC.

This chain's CDR3 is CASRPPGQHNYGYTF. CDR3 sequence (DNA): TGTGCCAGCAGGCCGCCGGGACAACACAACTATGGCTACACCTTC. The chain joins TRBV6-4 to TRBJ1-2; the D gene is possibly TRBD1 (6 bases). Germline V gene data show CDR1 as MRHNA and CDR2 as SNTAGT. The CDR3 runs 15 residues. Between the trimmed V and J ends, which lost 6 bases and 2 bases, there was a span of 16 bases.

The gene calls are TRBV3-1 and TRBJ1-5; D remains unclear. The CDR3 contains 13 residues. Deletions cut 4 bases from V and 5 bases from J, with 9 bases between. Germline loops: CDR1 LGHDT, CDR2 YNNKEL (reference sequence). CDR3 in DNA: TGTGCCAGCAGCCCTCGGAAAGATCAGCCCCAGCATTTT. Encoded protein: CASSPRKDQPQHF. The variable domain in full, with the rest retrieved from reference TRBV3-1 and TRBJ1-5, is DTAVSQTPKYLVTQMGNDKSIKCEQNLGHDTMYWYKQDSKKFLKIMFSYNNKELIINETVPNRFSPKSPDKAHLNLHINSLELGDSAVYFCASSPRKDQPQHFGDGTRLSIL.

This sequence joins TRBV2 and TRBJ2-1; D might be TRBD2 (6 bases). V shed 6 bases and J shed 4 bases, with 19 bases lying between them. CDR3 length: 16 amino acids. Looked up from germline, CDR1 is SNHLY and CDR2 is FYNNEI. CDR3 loop: CASSARMIAVYNEQFF. The DNA for the CDR3 is TGTGCCAGCAGCGCCAGGATGATAGCGGTTTACAATGAGCAGTTCTTC.

The chain recombines TRBV6-4 with TRBJ1-4; D perhaps matches TRBD1 (6 bases). Deletions cut 6 bases from V and 0 bases from J, with 11 bases between. CDR1 and CDR2 (germline): MRHNA, SNTAGT. The CDR3 spans 15 residues. The CDR3 sequence is CASRSSGATNEKLFF. The CDR3 region has the DNA TGTGCCAGCAGGTCTTCAGGGGCAACTAATGAAAAACTGTTTTTT.

V gene TRBV6-6 combines with J gene TRBJ2-1; the D gene is possibly TRBD1 (6 bases). The germline V gene encodes CDR1 MNHNY and CDR2 SVGAGI (reference sequence). Trimming cost V 6 bases and J 8 bases, with 14 bases left between them. CDR3 length: 13 residues. This CDR3 reads CASRLGGVDEQFF. The CDR3 coding sequence is TGTGCCAGCAGGCTAGGGGGTGTCGATGAGCAGTTCTTC.

The genes are TRBV18 and TRBJ2-3, with a weak D call TRBD2 (6 bases). The V end was cut by 3 bases, the J end by 2 bases, with 15 bases between. The CDR3 runs to 16 residues. Germline CDR1 KGHSH, CDR2 LQKENI. The CDR3 region has the DNA TGTGCCAGCTCACCGTTGGTGGAGGGCCTCACAGATACGCAGTATTTT. The encoded protein is CASSPLVEGLTDTQYF.

The V call is TRBV30, the J call TRBJ2-1; perhaps TRBD2 as D (6 bases). The V end lost 2 bases, the J end lost 11 bases, and 16 bases lay between the germline ends. This CDR3 comprises 13 residues. Germline-derived CDR1 and CDR2 are GTSNPN and SVGIG (reference sequence). Here the CDR3 reads CAWSRVRREQQFF. The CDR3 coding sequence is TGTGCCTGGAGTCGAGTTAGGAGGGAGCAGCAGTTCTTC.